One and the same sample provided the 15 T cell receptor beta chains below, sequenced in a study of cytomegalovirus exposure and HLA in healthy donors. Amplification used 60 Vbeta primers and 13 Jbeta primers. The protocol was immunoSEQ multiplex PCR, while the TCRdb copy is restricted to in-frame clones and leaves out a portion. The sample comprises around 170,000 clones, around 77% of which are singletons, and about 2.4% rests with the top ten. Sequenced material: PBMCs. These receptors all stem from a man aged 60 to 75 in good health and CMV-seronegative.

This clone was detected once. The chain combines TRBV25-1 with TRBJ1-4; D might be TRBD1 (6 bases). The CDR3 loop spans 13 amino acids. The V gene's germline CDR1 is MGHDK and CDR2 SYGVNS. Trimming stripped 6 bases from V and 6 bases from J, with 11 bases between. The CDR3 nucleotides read TGTGCCAGCAGGAGAGGGGGATATGAAAAACTGTTTTTT. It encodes CASRRGGYEKLFF.

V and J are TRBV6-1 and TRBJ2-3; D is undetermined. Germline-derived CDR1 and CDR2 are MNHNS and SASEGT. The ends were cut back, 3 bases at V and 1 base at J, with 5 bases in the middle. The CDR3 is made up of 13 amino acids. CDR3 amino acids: CASSEAGTDTQYF. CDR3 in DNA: TGTGCCAGCAGTGAGGCAGGCACAGATACGCAGTATTTT.

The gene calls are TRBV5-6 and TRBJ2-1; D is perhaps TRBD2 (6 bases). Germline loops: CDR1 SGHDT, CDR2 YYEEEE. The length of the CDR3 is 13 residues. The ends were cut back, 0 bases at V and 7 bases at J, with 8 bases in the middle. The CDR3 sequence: CASSLAGGNEQFF. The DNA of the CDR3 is TGTGCCAGCAGCTTGGCTGGAGGGAATGAGCAGTTCTTC. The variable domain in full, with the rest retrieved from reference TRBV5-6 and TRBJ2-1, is DAGVTQSPTHLIKTRGQQVTLRCSPKSGHDTVSWYQQALGQGPQFIFQYYEEEERQRGNFPDRFSGHQFPNYSSELNVNALLLGDSALYLCASSLAGGNEQFFGPGTRLTVL.

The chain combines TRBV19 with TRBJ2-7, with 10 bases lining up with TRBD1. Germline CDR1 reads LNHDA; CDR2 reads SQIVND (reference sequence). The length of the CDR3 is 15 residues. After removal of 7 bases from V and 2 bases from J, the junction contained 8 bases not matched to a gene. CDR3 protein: CASTPTGTGAYEQYF. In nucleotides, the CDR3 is TGTGCCAGTACCCCCACCGGGACAGGGGCCTACGAGCAGTACTTC.

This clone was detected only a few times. The CDR3 is CASSRQTVNYGYTF. In DNA form, the CDR3 reads TGTGCCAGCAGCCGACAGACAGTTAACTATGGCTACACCTTC. V usage is TRBV5-4 and J usage is TRBJ1-2, with a tentative D call TRBD1 (5 bases). Trimming cost V 4 bases and J 1 base, with 11 bases left between them. CDR3 length equals 14 residues. Germline CDR1 and CDR2: SGHNT and YYREEE (reference sequence).

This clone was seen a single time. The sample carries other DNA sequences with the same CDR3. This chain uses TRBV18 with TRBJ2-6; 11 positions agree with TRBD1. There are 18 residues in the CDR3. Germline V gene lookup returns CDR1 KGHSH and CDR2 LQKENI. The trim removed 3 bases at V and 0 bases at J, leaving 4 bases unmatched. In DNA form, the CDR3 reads TGTGCCAGCTCACCCCTCGGGACAGGGGGCTCTGGGGCCAACGTCCTGACTTTC. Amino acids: CASSPLGTGGSGANVLTF.

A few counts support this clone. CDR3 coding DNA: TGTGCCAGTAGACAGGGGGCCGGTCAGCCCCAGCATTTT. Protein: CASRQGAGQPQHF. The chain combines TRBV2 with TRBJ1-5, with TRBD1 identical over 10 bases. V lost 9 bases, J lost 6 bases, and 5 bases stayed unmatched. Per the germline V gene, CDR1 is SNHLY and CDR2 is FYNNEI. This CDR3 has 13 residues.

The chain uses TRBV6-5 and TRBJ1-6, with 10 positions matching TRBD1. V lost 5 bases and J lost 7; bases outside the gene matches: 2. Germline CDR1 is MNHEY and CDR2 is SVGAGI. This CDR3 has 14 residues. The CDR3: CASSGQGVNSPLHF. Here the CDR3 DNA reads TGTGCCAGCAGTGGACAGGGGGTAAATTCACCCCTCCACTTT.

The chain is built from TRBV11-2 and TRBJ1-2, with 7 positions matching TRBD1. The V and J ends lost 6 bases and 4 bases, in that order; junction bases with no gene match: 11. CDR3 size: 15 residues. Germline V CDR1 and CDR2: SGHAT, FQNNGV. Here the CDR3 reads CASSQGTGVAYGYTF. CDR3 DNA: TGTGCCAGCAGTCAAGGAACAGGGGTGGCCTATGGCTACACCTTC.

DNA of the CDR3: TGCAGCGTTTTCGGAGGGGTTGGGTCTGGAAACACCATATATTTT. It translates to CSVFGGVGSGNTIYF. The chain employs TRBV29-1 and TRBJ1-3; D is possibly TRBD1 (5 bases). The CDR3 extends over 15 amino acids. CDR1 is SQVTM, CDR2 ANQGSEA, per germline. Trimming took off 5 bases at V and 1 base at J, with 15 bases between the two ends.

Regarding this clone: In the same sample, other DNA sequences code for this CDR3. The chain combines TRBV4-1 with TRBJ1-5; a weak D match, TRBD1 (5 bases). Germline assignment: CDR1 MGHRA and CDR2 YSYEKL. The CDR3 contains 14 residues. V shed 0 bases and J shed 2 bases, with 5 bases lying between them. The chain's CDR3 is CASSQDRGNQPQHF. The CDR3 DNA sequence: TGCGCCAGCAGCCAAGACAGGGGCAATCAGCCCCAGCATTTT.

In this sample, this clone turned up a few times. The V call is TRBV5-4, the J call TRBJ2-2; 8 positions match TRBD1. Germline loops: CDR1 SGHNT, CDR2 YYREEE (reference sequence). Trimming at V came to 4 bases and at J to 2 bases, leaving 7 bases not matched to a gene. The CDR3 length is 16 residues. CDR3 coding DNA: TGTGCCAGCAGCGCCGGACAGGGTATCAACACCGGGGAGCTGTTTTTT. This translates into CASSAGQGINTGELFF.

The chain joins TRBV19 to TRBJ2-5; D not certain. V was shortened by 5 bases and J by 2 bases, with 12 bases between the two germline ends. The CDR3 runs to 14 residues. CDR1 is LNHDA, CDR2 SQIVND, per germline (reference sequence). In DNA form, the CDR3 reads TGTGCCAGTAGTCCGGTATACCTACAAGAGACCCAGTACTTC. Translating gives CASSPVYLQETQYF.

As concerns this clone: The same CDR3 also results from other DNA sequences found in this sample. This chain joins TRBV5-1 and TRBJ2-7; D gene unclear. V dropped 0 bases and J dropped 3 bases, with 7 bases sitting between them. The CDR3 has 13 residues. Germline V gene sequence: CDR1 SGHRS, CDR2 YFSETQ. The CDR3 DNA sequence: TGCGCCAGCAGCTTGGGGGCCGGCTACGAGCAGTACTTC. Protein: CASSLGAGYEQYF.

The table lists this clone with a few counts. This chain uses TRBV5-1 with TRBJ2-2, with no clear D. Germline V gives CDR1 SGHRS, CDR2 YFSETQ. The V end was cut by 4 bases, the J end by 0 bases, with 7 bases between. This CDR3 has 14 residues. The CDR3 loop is CASSQPTNTGELFF. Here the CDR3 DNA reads TGCGCCAGCAGCCAACCTACGAACACCGGGGAGCTGTTTTTT. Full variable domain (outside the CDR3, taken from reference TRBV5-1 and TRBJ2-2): KAGVTQTPRYLIKTRGQQVTLSCSPISGHRSVSWYQQTPGQGLQFLFEYFSETQRNKGNFPGRFSGRQFSNSRSEMNVSTLELGDSALYLCASSQPTNTGELFFGEGSRLTVL.